These 28 T cell receptor beta chains share one sample of origin, sequenced in a study of T cell responses to AZD1222 COVID-19 vaccine. Sequencing was performed with immunoSEQ multiplex PCR; in TCRdb, only in-frame clones are kept and a portion is missing. The profile covers about 73,000 clones, with about 88% appearing a single time and about 9.6% taken by the ten largest. Sequencing used peripheral blood, obtained 28 days after the second AZD1222 dose. The receptors derive from an adult who received the AZD1222 COVID-19 vaccine.

The chain links TRBV2 to TRBJ2-1; 8 nucleotides line up with TRBD2. V shed 4 bases and J 9 bases; nucleotides not matched to a gene: 8. This CDR3 is 14 amino acids long. Germline CDR1 reads SNHLY; CDR2 reads FYNNEI. The CDR3 reads CASSGSGREGEQFF. DNA of the CDR3: TGTGCCAGCAGTGGGAGCGGGAGAGAAGGTGAGCAGTTCTTC.

The chain uses TRBV11-3 and TRBJ2-7; D tentatively reads TRBD1 or TRBD2 (6 bases each). Deletions cut 1 base from V and 6 bases from J, with 10 bases between. The CDR3 sequence is 13 residues long. Germline V gives CDR1 SGHNT, CDR2 YENEEA. The CDR3 here is CASSLGSGAEQYF. CDR3 sequence (DNA): TGTGCCAGCAGCTTAGGGTCGGGGGCCGAGCAGTACTTC.

This clone was seen once. This chain joins TRBV18 and TRBJ2-5, with a tentative D call TRBD1 (5 bases). V shed 1 base and J shed 5 bases, with 14 bases lying between them. The germline V gene encodes CDR1 KGHSH and CDR2 LQKENI. This CDR3 contains 15 residues. CDR3 sequence: CASSPRMAGLETQYF. The DNA for the CDR3 is TGTGCCAGCTCACCACGAATGGCAGGGCTGGAGACCCAGTACTTC.

Concerning this clone itself: Other DNA variants within this sample encode the same CDR3. The chain is built from TRBV19 and TRBJ1-3; TRBD1 is a possible D gene (6 bases). This CDR3 is 17 amino acids long. Germline assignment: CDR1 LNHDA and CDR2 SQIVND (reference sequence). V gave up 3 bases and J gave up 4 bases, with 19 bases separating them. In DNA, the CDR3 is TGTGCCAGTAGTATGTGGGCAGGGGCCGTCGGGGGAAACACCATATATTTT. This translates into CASSMWAGAVGGNTIYF. Together with reference TRBV19 and TRBJ1-3, the CDR3 gives the full variable domain: DGGITQSPKYLFRKEGQNVTLSCEQNLNHDAMYWYRQDPGQGLRLIYYSQIVNDFQKGDIAEGYSVSREKKESFPLTVTSAQKNPTAFYLCASSMWAGAVGGNTIYFGEGSWLTVV.

The chain couples TRBV15 to TRBJ2-1; 9 bases align to TRBD1. Trimming at V came to 6 bases and at J to 7 bases, leaving 13 bases not matched to a gene. This CDR3 is built from 16 residues. CDR1 and CDR2 (germline): LNHNV, YYDKDF (reference sequence). The CDR3 DNA sequence: TGTGCCACCAGAGCGATTCCGGGACAGGGACCAAATGAGCAGTTCTTC. It yields the protein CATRAIPGQGPNEQFF. The full variable domain, with the rest looked up from reference TRBV15 and TRBJ2-1, is DAMVIQNPRYQVTQFGKPVTLSCSQTLNHNVMYWYQQKSSQAPKLLFHYYDKDFNNEADTPDNFQSRRPNTSFCFLDIRSPGLGDTAMYLCATRAIPGQGPNEQFFGPGTRLTVL.

The chain uses TRBV5-8 and TRBJ1-6; no clear D. Germline V gene data show CDR1 as SGHTS and CDR2 as YDEGEE. The germline V and J ends were trimmed by 9 bases and 8 bases, with 6 bases remaining between them. CDR3 length: 10 amino acids. In DNA, the CDR3 is TGTGCCACCGGGGATTCACCCCTCCACTTT. Protein: CATGDSPLHF.

The chain uses TRBV5-1 and TRBJ2-2; D is uncertain. The CDR3 spans 15 residues. V lost 0 bases to trimming and J lost 5 bases, with 11 bases between them. Germline values: CDR1 SGHRS, CDR2 YFSETQ. The CDR3 region has the DNA TGCGCCAGCAGCTTGGGGAGCCAAGGAACCGGGGAGCTGTTTTTT. Encoded protein: CASSLGSQGTGELFF.

The chain employs TRBV30 and TRBJ1-6, with 7 bases matching TRBD1. V gave up 0 bases and J gave up 9 bases; unmatched junction bases: 5. Germline CDR1 is GTSNPN and CDR2 is SVGIG (reference sequence). This CDR3 contains 14 residues. The CDR3, as DNA: TGTGCCTGGAGTGTAACAGGGGAAGGTTCACCCCTCCACTTT. It is translated as CAWSVTGEGSPLHF.

The rearrangement joins TRBV6-2 or TRBV6-3 to TRBJ2-3; 10 bases are a match to TRBD2. Trimming at V came to 5 bases and at J to 2 bases, leaving 16 bases not matched to a gene. CDR3 size: 19 residues. Germline CDR1 is MNHEY and CDR2 is SVGEGT. The CDR3 loop is CASSLLTTGAGGDTDTQYF. The CDR3 bases are TGTGCCAGCAGTCTTTTAACCACCGGAGCGGGAGGGGACACAGATACGCAGTATTTT.

This clone was counted a single time. CDR3 amino acids: CASSNPGQGSYGYTF. The CDR3 DNA reads TGTGCCAGCAGCAACCCAGGACAGGGAAGCTATGGCTACACCTTC. The chain is built from TRBV5-4 and TRBJ1-2; 8 nucleotides align to TRBD1. Losses at the gene ends were 4 bases for V and 4 bases for J; bases not matched to a gene: 9. The germline CDR1 and CDR2 sequences are SGHNT and YYREEE (reference sequence). This CDR3 is 15 amino acids long.

V is TRBV29-1 and J is TRBJ2-5, with 7 bases identical to TRBD2. The CDR3 spans 13 residues. Germline CDR1 and CDR2: SQVTM and ANQGSEA. The V gene end was trimmed by 7 bases and the J gene end by 10 bases; junction bases not matched to a gene: 15. The CDR3 region has the DNA TGCAGCGCCGGGGGAGGGTTTGTTTCGGGCCAGTACTTC. Encoded protein: CSAGGGFVSGQYF.

This clone was detected only once. The gene calls are TRBV28 and TRBJ2-4, with D perhaps given as TRBD1 or TRBD2 (5 bases each). In germline, CDR1 is MDHEN, CDR2 SYDVKM. Trimming cost V 6 bases and J 1 base, with 16 bases left between them. The CDR3 spans 16 residues. The CDR3 loop is CASSPEGPPAKNIQYF. The CDR3, as DNA: TGTGCCAGCAGCCCCGAGGGACCCCCGGCCAAAAACATTCAGTACTTC. The variable domain in full, completed from reference TRBV28 and TRBJ2-4, reads DVKVTQSSRYLVKRTGEKVFLECVQDMDHENMFWYRQDPGLGLRLIYFSYDVKMKEKGDIPEGYSVSREKKERFSLILESASTNQTSMYLCASSPEGPPAKNIQYFGAGTRLSVL.

V usage is TRBV9 and J usage is TRBJ2-1, with no clear D. The germline CDR1 and CDR2 sequences are SGDLS and YYNGEE. The length of the CDR3 is 15 residues. V was pared by 0 bases and J by 0 bases, with 7 bases between. The CDR3 DNA reads as TGTGCCAGCAGCGTAGAGGCGGCCTCCTACAATGAGCAGTTCTTC. This translates into CASSVEAASYNEQFF.

The J gene is TRBJ1-6, the V gene TRBV3-1 (or the pseudogene TRBV3-2); no clear D. CDR1 is LGHDT and CDR2 is YNNKEL in the germline V gene (reference sequence). The CDR3 contains 17 residues. V lost 0 bases and J lost 4, with 13 bases in between. This CDR3 is CASSQDLGGRYNSPLHF. DNA for the CDR3: TGTGCCAGCAGCCAAGATTTGGGAGGGCGTTATAATTCACCCCTCCACTTT.

The count of this clone is one. V gene TRBV5-1 combines with J gene TRBJ2-1; TRBD2 matches 8 bases. V shed 3 bases, J shed 10 bases, and the junction held 6 bases outside the gene matches. Germline CDR1 SGHRS, CDR2 YFSETQ. The CDR3 has 13 amino acids. CDR3: CASSSTSGREQFF. The CDR3, as DNA: TGCGCCAGCAGCTCCACTAGCGGTAGAGAGCAGTTCTTC.

This chain connects TRBV2 to TRBJ1-2, with 10 bases matching TRBD1. The J segment lost 6 bases and the V segment lost 6 bases, leaving 10 bases of the junction unmatched. The germline gives CDR1 SNHLY, CDR2 FYNNEI. The CDR3 has 15 residues. The CDR3 DNA reads as TGTGCCAGCAGCGATCGGACAGGGGGATCAGATGGCTACACCTTC. It yields the protein CASSDRTGGSDGYTF.

The chain couples TRBV9 to TRBJ2-2, with TRBD1 matching 11 bases. Germline V CDR1 and CDR2: SGDLS, YYNGEE. After removal of 3 bases from V and 7 bases from J, the junction contained 8 bases not matched to a gene. The CDR3 sequence is 16 residues long. Written as DNA, the CDR3 is TGTGCCAGCAGCGCCACCGGGACAGGGGGTTTCGGGGAGCTGTTTTTT. This sequence encodes CASSATGTGGFGELFF.

The chain joins TRBV10-3 to TRBJ2-6, with D tentatively TRBD1 or TRBD2 (5 bases each). In germline, CDR1 is ENHRY, CDR2 SYGVKD. V was clipped by 3 bases and J by 0 bases, with 9 bases between them. This CDR3 has 16 residues. The CDR3 DNA reads as TGTGCCATCAGTGAACGGGGCAACTCTGGGGCCAACGTCCTGACTTTC. Its translation: CAISERGNSGANVLTF.

This chain connects TRBV19 to TRBJ1-5, with a possible D match to TRBD1 (5 bases). Germline V gives CDR1 LNHDA, CDR2 SQIVND (reference sequence). The CDR3 totals 15 residues. Trimming took 7 bases from V and 2 from J, leaving 15 bases between them. The DNA for the CDR3 is TGTGCCAGTACGAGTGGGGCTGGTCGCAATCAGCCCCAGCATTTT. Amino acids: CASTSGAGRNQPQHF.

This sequence joins TRBV18 and TRBJ1-3; D possibly corresponds to TRBD1 (5 bases). Germline V CDR1 and CDR2: KGHSH, LQKENI. CDR3 size: 15 residues. Trimming left V 2 bases short and J 8 bases short, with 16 bases between. The CDR3 sequence: CASSPWQGGGDTIYF. CDR3 nucleotide sequence: TGTGCCAGCTCACCATGGCAGGGCGGCGGAGACACCATATATTTT.

The chain links TRBV19 to TRBJ2-2, with unresolved D. Looked up from germline, CDR1 is LNHDA and CDR2 is SQIVND (reference sequence). Trimming left V 4 bases short and J 6 bases short, with 9 bases between. This CDR3 comprises 13 residues. CDR3 residues: CASSSQWAGELFF. The CDR3 DNA sequence: TGTGCCAGTAGTAGTCAGTGGGCCGGGGAGCTGTTTTTT. The full variable domain, its missing parts supplied by reference TRBV19 and TRBJ2-2, is DGGITQSPKYLFRKEGQNVTLSCEQNLNHDAMYWYRQDPGQGLRLIYYSQIVNDFQKGDIAEGYSVSREKKESFPLTVTSAQKNPTAFYLCASSSQWAGELFFGEGSRLTVL.

The V call is TRBV7-3, the J call TRBJ1-6; TRBD1 might be the D (5 bases). The CDR3 covers 13 residues. Looked up from germline, CDR1 is SGHTA and CDR2 is FQGTGA. Trimming removed 4 bases at V and 9 bases at J, with 10 bases between. The CDR3 nucleotides are TGTGCCAGCAGCTCCTCGGGGGGTTCACCCCTCCACTTT. This translates into CASSSSGGSPLHF.

This chain uses TRBV9 with TRBJ2-2; no firm D call. The germline V and J ends were trimmed by 0 bases and 3 bases, with 6 bases remaining between them. CDR1 SGDLS and CDR2 YYNGEE come from the germline V gene. CDR3 length equals 14 residues. CDR3 sequence reads: CASSVGAYTGELFF. The CDR3 nucleotides are TGTGCCAGCAGCGTAGGAGCATACACCGGGGAGCTGTTTTTT.

The genes are TRBV6-4 and TRBJ2-7, with TRBD2 as a possible D gene (6 bases). Trimming cost V 0 bases and J 0 bases, with 9 bases left between them. This CDR3 spans 15 amino acids. CDR1 is MRHNA, CDR2 SNTAGT, per germline. The CDR3 DNA sequence: TGTGCCAGCAGTGACTCGGCGGGGAGCTCCTACGAGCAGTACTTC. As protein: CASSDSAGSSYEQYF.

The chain uses TRBV7-2 and TRBJ2-1; 9 positions match TRBD1. V shed 2 bases, J shed 7 bases, and the junction held 6 bases outside the gene matches. The CDR3 loop spans 15 amino acids. Looked up from germline, CDR1 is SGHTA and CDR2 is FQGNSA. CDR3 loop: CASSLWDRVVNEQFF. The CDR3 nucleotides read TGTGCCAGCAGCTTATGGGACAGGGTGGTTAATGAGCAGTTCTTC.

The V and J genes are TRBV27 and TRBJ2-2; D possibly corresponds to TRBD1 (5 bases). The CDR3 runs to 17 residues. The ends were cut back, 4 bases at V and 1 base at J, with 16 bases in the middle. Germline CDR1 is MNHEY and CDR2 is SMNVEV (reference sequence). CDR3 residues: CASSSSRTNLNTGELFF. CDR3 bases: TGTGCCAGCAGTTCGAGCCGGACAAACCTGAACACCGGGGAGCTGTTTTTT.

The gene calls are TRBV28 and TRBJ2-7; TRBD1 matches 10 bases. This CDR3 is built from 17 residues. Germline V gives CDR1 MDHEN, CDR2 SYDVKM. Trimming cost V 3 bases and J 6 bases; bases outside gene matches: 14. This CDR3 reads CASSLAIDRGRAGEQYF. The CDR3 nucleotides are TGTGCCAGCAGTTTGGCCATCGACAGGGGGCGCGCAGGCGAGCAGTACTTC.

In DNA form, the CDR3 reads TGTGCCAGCAGCTCCCAAACCCCGACAGGGAGGTATAATTCACCCCTCCACTTT. Translated, it gives CASSSQTPTGRYNSPLHF. The V call is TRBV7-6, the J call TRBJ1-6; 7 nucleotides match TRBD1. This CDR3 is built from 18 residues. Trimming cost V 4 bases and J 4 bases; bases outside gene matches: 13. The germline gives CDR1 SGHVS, CDR2 FNYEAQ.